This T cell receptor beta chain was sequenced for a study of blood T cell repertoires in COVID-19 (dated by TCRdb to 2020 to 2021). Regarding the complete study: Samples covering the acute and convalescent phases of COVID-19 were provided by collaborators in the United States, Italy and Spain. The repertoires were released in a freely available public database meant as a resource for research on the immune response to SARS-CoV-2. The sample metadata nearly always contained a de-identified subject ID, COVID-19 status, age in years and sex. The material from the prospective study consisted of cDNA or gDNA derived from T cells, B-cell-depleted T cells, or PBMCs. The samples were drawn from the first 160 participants of the ongoing ImmuneRACE study and from 1,200 or so subjects provided by 6 global collaborators. Deeply sampled blood TCRbeta repertoires from subjects exposed to, actively infected with, or recovered from COVID-19 were included in the dataset. Where available, HLA class I and class II types were taken from metadata supplied by the sample provider and were not determined by assay-based typing.

TCRbeta CDR3 regions were amplified from genomic DNA by means of the immunoSEQ Assay, a bias-controlled multiplex PCR. The original pipeline was this. The number of nucleated cells in each sample was estimated from the amplification of reference gene primers within the assay. Sequence reads were collapsed and filtered to measure the absolute abundance of every unique TCRbeta CDR3 rearrangement. For each sample, productive Simpson clonality was calculated as the square root of Simpson's diversity index over productive rearrangements. The table was pulled from immuneACCESS by TCRdb, which kept in-frame rearrangements only. Such tables lose some clones; where checked, under half of the loss comes from unresolved V genes, and the rest has no known cause. Clone size and V and J calls were adopted from that table, with D and trimming inferred from the DNA. The sample yields around 140,000 clones; about 81% were counted once. Together, the top ten hold 2.4% of the sample.

Taken from the germline V gene, the CDR1 and CDR2 loops are SGHTA and FQGTGA. Spanning cysteine to phenylalanine, the CDR3 consists of 13 amino acids. Only the CDR3 part of the read is kept: 39 bases, read in frame from the first base. For this chain, trimming is 5 bases at the V end and 8 bases at the J end, and the number of junction bases without a gene match is 5. On the study overall, not on this receptor specifically: The amount of clinical and demographic metadata varied by source and participant and was provided uncurated.

Participants in the prospective study were aged about 18 to 95 years, lived in some 24 United States geographic areas, and enrolled through a virtual design. Cohort assignment in the prospective study relied on participant-reported clinical history from a screening survey and a study questionnaire. In the prospective study, whole blood, serum and a nasopharyngeal or oropharyngeal swab were collected from each participant by mobile phlebotomists. Prospective study participants could optionally give additional blood draws and questionnaires over an approximately 2-month period. Blood samples from the prospective study were shipped frozen or at room temperature prior to DNA extraction. This clone was found a few times. Its binding antigen is unknown. Qualities for individual bases were not recorded, and no much larger clone is one base off.

The receptor was isolated from a man aged 35-49 years with acute COVID-19. Sequenced: PBMCs or T cells enriched from blood (not recorded which). The receptor chain draws on TRBV7-3 and TRBJ2-1; TRBD2 aligns with 8 central bases. CDR3 reads: CASSPGLAHEQFF. The nucleotide sequence is given as TGTGCCAGCAGCCCCGGACTAGCCCATGAGCAGTTCTTC. Joined to the reference TRBV7-3 and TRBJ2-1 proteins, this CDR3 gives the full variable domain: GAGVSQTPSNKVTEKGKYVELRCDPISGHTALYWYRQSLGQGPEFLIYFQGTGAADDSGLPNDRFFAVRPEGSVSTLKIQRTERGDSAVYLCASSPGLAHEQFFGPGTRLTVL.